What follows describes a single T cell receptor (beta chain). This record comes from a study of blood T cell repertoires in COVID-19. Study-level information: The samples span acute and convalescent COVID-19 from the United States, Italy and Spain. In each case, the material was cDNA or gDNA derived from T cells, B-cell-depleted T cells, or PBMCs.

Trimming pared 3 bases from V and 1 base from J, leaving 7 bases between. The CDR3 runs 14 residues. Germline V lookup: CDR1 SNHLY, CDR2 FYNNEI. In the source study's methods: Quantification of nucleated cells was approximated via reference gene primer amplification. Method: immunoSEQ multiplex PCR; TCRdb's copy keeps in-frame clones and lacks some. That table is the source of V, J and clone size, and D and trimming were worked out from the DNA. The sample gives around 160,000 clones, 84% of which show up once; roughly 18% is in the top ten. What was sequenced was peripheral blood. This TCR was recovered from a woman of 80 years or more with acute or convalescent COVID-19. This sequence joins TRBV2 and TRBJ1-3; D remains ambiguous. The CDR3 nucleotides read TGTGCCAGCAGTGACCGTGTTTCTGGAAACACCATATATTTT. As protein: CASSDRVSGNTIYF.